This T cell receptor beta chain appears in the sequencing data of a study of blood T cell repertoires in COVID-19. Per the germline V gene, CDR1 is SNHLY and CDR2 is FYNNEI. CDR3 length: 15 amino acids. Trimming cost V 6 bases and J 0 bases, with 12 bases left between them. Data came from immunoSEQ multiplex PCR; TCRdb stores just in-frame clones and leaves some out. Here the sample spans about 250,000 clones, 80% to 85% being singletons. Followed longitudinally, the Seattle patients had been enrolled during active infection. This clonotype was obtained from an older person with COVID-19, enrolled during active disease. V and J are TRBV2 and TRBJ2-1, with a weak D call TRBD1 (6 bases). Sequencing was done on a sample of peripheral blood. The CDR3 loop is CASSVGTSSYNEQFF. CDR3 coding DNA: TGTGCCAGCAGCGTGGGGACAAGCTCCTACAATGAGCAGTTCTTC.